Each of the 29 T cell receptor beta chains below was sequenced from the same sample in a study of blood T cell repertoires in COVID-19. Assay: immunoSEQ multiplex PCR; the TCRdb copy retains only in-frame clones and omits some. The sample lists more than 300,000 clones; around 90% were seen once. Sequencing was performed on PBMCs or T cells enriched from blood (not recorded which). Source of these receptors: a young woman who had recovered from COVID-19.

This clone is a singleton in its sample. V gene TRBV6-5 combines with J gene TRBJ2-2; D possibly corresponds to TRBD1 (5 bases). The CDR3 length is 12 residues. V lost 8 bases to trimming and J lost 4 bases, with 8 bases between them. Germline CDR1 MNHEY, CDR2 SVGAGI. The CDR3 spells CASLGVTGELFF. The CDR3 region has the DNA TGTGCCAGCTTAGGGGTCACCGGGGAGCTGTTTTTT.

V gene TRBV20-1 combines with J gene TRBJ2-7; D might be TRBD1 (9 bases). CDR1 and CDR2 from the germline V gene are DFQATT and SNEGSKA (reference sequence). The V gene lost 3 bases and the J gene lost 4 bases, with 16 bases spanning the gap. This CDR3 region has 14 residues. CDR3 sequence (DNA): TGCAGTGCTAGTCGGGGGGGACAGGGTTACGAGCAGTACTTC. Its translation: CSASRGGQGYEQYF.

This clone was detected once. This CDR3 is CASSADAGSGNTIYF. The CDR3 nucleotides read TGTGCCAGCAGCGCGGATGCGGGCTCTGGAAACACCATATATTTT. The chain has TRBV9 and TRBJ1-3; D not resolved. V gave up 3 bases and J gave up 0 bases, with 10 bases separating them. CDR3 length: 15 amino acids. CDR1 and CDR2 from the germline V gene are SGDLS and YYNGEE.

This rearrangement joins TRBV27 to TRBJ1-1; D gene ambiguous. V was cut by 1 base and J by 5 bases, with 8 bases left in between. The length of the CDR3 is 13 residues. Germline values: CDR1 MNHEY, CDR2 SMNVEV (reference sequence). The CDR3 spells CASSLYSLTEAFF. As DNA, the CDR3 is TGTGCCAGCAGTTTATATTCGTTGACTGAAGCTTTCTTT.

The chain recombines TRBV6-5 with TRBJ2-2; TRBD1 is a possible D gene (6 bases). V was pared by 8 bases and J by 2 bases, with 9 bases between. The V gene's germline CDR1 is MNHEY and CDR2 SVGAGI. This CDR3 is built from 13 residues. The CDR3 DNA reads TGTGCCAGCGGGACATTTAACACCGGGGAGCTGTTTTTT. Translation gives CASGTFNTGELFF.

For the CDR3, the DNA is TGTGCCAGCAGCTTAGGCTTGGGACAGGGGGTATCACCCCTCCACTTT. Amino acids: CASSLGLGQGVSPLHF. The chain carries TRBV11-2 and TRBJ1-6; 11 nucleotides align to TRBD1. Germline CDR1 SGHAT, CDR2 FQNNGV. CDR3 size: 16 residues. The V gene end was trimmed by 1 base and the J gene end by 10 bases; junction bases not matched to a gene: 6.

V gene TRBV7-2 combines with J gene TRBJ2-7; D is unresolved. The V end lost 3 bases, the J end lost 6 bases, and 9 bases lay between the germline ends. In germline, CDR1 is SGHTA, CDR2 FQGNSA. The CDR3 runs to 12 residues. CDR3 protein: CASSLAHIEQYF. For the CDR3, the DNA is TGTGCCAGCAGCTTGGCCCACATCGAGCAGTACTTC.

The V call is TRBV7-2, the J call TRBJ2-7; TRBD1 aligns across 8 bases. V shed 5 bases, J shed 4 bases, and the junction held 4 bases outside the gene matches. The CDR3 is 13 amino acids. Germline V gene data show CDR1 as SGHTA and CDR2 as FQGNSA. The CDR3 DNA reads as TGTGCCAGCAGCGCAGACAGGGGATACGAGCAGTACTTC. Amino acids: CASSADRGYEQYF.

This clone appeared a few times. The chain couples TRBV12-3 or TRBV12-4 to TRBJ1-1; D not resolved. V dropped 3 bases and J dropped 3 bases, with 5 bases sitting between them. This CDR3 has 12 residues. CDR3 bases: TGTGCCAGCAGTTTTCGTCACACTGAAGCTTTCTTT. Its protein is CASSFRHTEAFF.

This chain links TRBV6-2 or TRBV6-3 with TRBJ1-1; D possibly corresponds to TRBD1 (5 bases). V lost 0 bases to trimming and J lost 5 bases, with 10 bases between them. The length of the CDR3 is 14 residues. The germline CDR1 and CDR2 sequences are MNHEY and SVGEGT. CDR3 loop: CASSYSEQETEAFF. The CDR3, as DNA: TGTGCCAGCAGTTACTCTGAACAGGAGACTGAAGCTTTCTTT.

This chain links TRBV6-5 with TRBJ2-2, with D possibly TRBD2 on 5 matching bases. Trimming shortened V by 6 bases and J by 6 bases, and 11 bases separated the two germline ends. Germline loops: CDR1 MNHEY, CDR2 SVGAGI. This CDR3 contains 13 residues. The CDR3 loop is CASSPEGAGELFF. CDR3 nucleotide sequence: TGTGCCAGCAGCCCCGAGGGCGCCGGGGAGCTGTTTTTT.

The genes are TRBV19 and TRBJ1-2; D unresolved. Germline CDR1 LNHDA, CDR2 SQIVND (reference sequence). The CDR3 extends over 15 amino acids. Trimming left V 0 bases short and J 5 bases short, with 13 bases between. As DNA, the CDR3 is TGTGCCAGTAGTATAGAAGGTGACACGACATATGGCTACACCTTC. The encoded protein is CASSIEGDTTYGYTF.

The V call is TRBV7-9, the J call TRBJ1-4; no definite D call. The CDR3 is 14 amino acids. Trimming cost V 8 bases and J 7 bases, with 17 bases left between them. Germline CDR1 and CDR2: SEHNR and FQNEAQ (reference sequence). The CDR3 is CASLEVVGTEKLFF. DNA for the CDR3: TGTGCCAGCCTCGAGGTGGTCGGTACTGAAAAACTGTTTTTT.

V usage is TRBV2 and J usage is TRBJ1-5, with a weak D call TRBD1 (5 bases). Germline CDR1 is SNHLY and CDR2 is FYNNEI. This CDR3 is 14 amino acids long. The V end lost 8 bases, the J end lost 4 bases, and 15 bases lay between the germline ends. Here the CDR3 reads CASGEGSINQPQHF. CDR3 bases: TGTGCCAGCGGGGAGGGGAGTATAAATCAGCCCCAGCATTTT.

V is TRBV30 and J is TRBJ1-2, with D possibly TRBD1 on 6 matching bases. Trimming removed 0 bases at V and 5 bases at J, with 13 bases between. Per germline, CDR1 GTSNPN and CDR2 SVGIG (reference sequence). CDR3 size: 14 residues. The CDR3 DNA reads as TGTGCCTGGAGTGTACGCGGACAGCTATATGGCTACACCTTC. Residues: CAWSVRGQLYGYTF.

The chain carries TRBV5-4 and TRBJ1-6, with D possibly matching TRBD1 (6 bases). V was trimmed by 4 bases and J by 6 bases, leaving 11 bases between them. The CDR3 consists of 14 residues. Germline CDR1 SGHNT, CDR2 YYREEE (reference sequence). The CDR3 here is CASSLQGPNSPLHF. The CDR3 DNA is TGTGCCAGCAGCCTACAGGGTCCTAATTCACCCCTCCACTTT. The full variable domain, its missing parts supplied by reference TRBV5-4 and TRBJ1-6, is ETGVTQSPTHLIKTRGQQVTLRCSSQSGHNTVSWYQQALGQGPQFIFQYYREEENGRGNFPPRFSGLQFPNYSSELNVNALELDDSALYLCASSLQGPNSPLHFGNGTRLTVT.

This clone was observed a handful of times. V is TRBV11-2 and J is TRBJ2-5; D may be TRBD2 (6 bases). CDR3 length: 14 amino acids. Germline CDR1 is SGHAT and CDR2 is FQNNGV. The ends were cut back, 5 bases at V and 5 bases at J, with 15 bases in the middle. CDR3: CASSPSTRGETQYF. The CDR3 DNA follows: TGTGCCAGCAGCCCCTCGACCCGGGGGGAGACCCAGTACTTC.

In the case of this clone: Different DNA sequences within this sample yield the same CDR3. The chain combines TRBV5-1 with TRBJ2-7; TRBD1 aligns across 11 bases. V lost 5 bases to trimming and J lost 4 bases; unmatched junction nucleotides: 5. Per germline, CDR1 SGHRS and CDR2 YFSETQ. The CDR3 covers 14 residues. This CDR3 reads CASSTGTGGYEQYF. The CDR3 DNA sequence: TGCGCCAGCAGTACCGGGACAGGGGGTTACGAGCAGTACTTC.

The chain links TRBV27 to TRBJ1-2; TRBD1 aligns across 7 bases. Per the germline V gene, CDR1 is MNHEY and CDR2 is SMNVEV (reference sequence). V was clipped by 6 bases and J by 4 bases; unmatched bases: 8. There are 14 residues in the CDR3. The CDR3 protein is CASRAQGWGYGYTF. The CDR3 DNA follows: TGTGCCAGCAGGGCACAGGGGTGGGGCTATGGCTACACCTTC.

V is TRBV2 and J is TRBJ2-2; D perhaps matches TRBD1 (5 bases). The CDR3 is 14 residues long. The germline V gene encodes CDR1 SNHLY and CDR2 FYNNEI. V was cut by 8 bases and J by 4 bases, with 14 bases left in between. CDR3 coding DNA: TGTGCCAGCCCAGGGCCACAACCCACCGGGGAGCTGTTTTTT. It codes for CASPGPQPTGELFF. Drawing the rest from reference TRBV2 and TRBJ2-2, the complete variable domain is EPEVTQTPSHQVTQMGQEVILRCVPISNHLYFYWYRQILGQKVEFLVSFYNNEISEKSEIFDDQFSVERPDGSNFTLKIRSTKLEDSAMYFCASPGPQPTGELFFGEGSRLTVL.

The chain links TRBV15 to TRBJ1-5; TRBD1 agrees at 7 bases. Germline V lookup: CDR1 LNHNV, CDR2 YYDKDF (reference sequence). V trimming: 3 bases; J trimming: 4 bases; junction bases outside the gene matches: 12. This CDR3 is 17 amino acids long. Here the CDR3 reads CATSSGLRQGRNQPQHF. CDR3 nucleotides: TGTGCCACCAGCAGCGGATTAAGACAGGGCCGGAATCAGCCCCAGCATTTT.

The chain recombines TRBV29-1 with TRBJ1-5, with 11 bases lining up with TRBD1. J lost 7 bases, V lost 4 bases, and 6 bases had no gene match. The CDR3 runs to 14 residues. Germline CDR1 and CDR2: SQVTM and ANQGSEA. CDR3 region: CSVGSGTGGQPQHF. As DNA, the CDR3 is TGCAGCGTTGGATCCGGGACAGGGGGACAGCCCCAGCATTTT. The full variable domain, in which reference TRBV29-1 and TRBJ1-5 provide the parts outside the CDR3, is SAVISQKPSRDICQRGTSLTIQCQVDSQVTMMFWYRQQPGQSLTLIATANQGSEATYESGFVIDKFPISRPNLTFSTLTVSNMSPEDSSIYLCSVGSGTGGQPQHFGDGTRLSIL.

V is TRBV7-2 and J is TRBJ1-2, with D possibly being TRBD1 (6 bases). V lost 4 bases and J 1 base, leaving 10 bases between the germline ends. The germline V gene has CDR1 SGHTA and CDR2 FQGNSA. The CDR3 runs 14 residues. In DNA, the CDR3 is TGTGCCAGCAGCTCCGGGACAAATAACTATGGCTACACCTTC. Encoded protein: CASSSGTNNYGYTF.

The J gene is TRBJ1-2, the V gene TRBV19; D is unclear. This CDR3 contains 16 residues. The germline V and J ends were trimmed by 3 bases and 8 bases, with 22 bases remaining between them. The V gene's germline CDR1 is LNHDA and CDR2 SQIVND (reference sequence). CDR3 region: CASSITIGRDGEGYTF. The CDR3, as DNA: TGTGCCAGTAGTATTACGATCGGACGGGATGGCGAGGGCTACACCTTC. The full variable domain, in which reference TRBV19 and TRBJ1-2 provide the parts outside the CDR3, is DGGITQSPKYLFRKEGQNVTLSCEQNLNHDAMYWYRQDPGQGLRLIYYSQIVNDFQKGDIAEGYSVSREKKESFPLTVTSAQKNPTAFYLCASSITIGRDGEGYTFGSGTRLTVV.

V usage is TRBV18 and J usage is TRBJ2-5; 7 positions match TRBD1. Trimming at V came to 0 bases and at J to 1 base, leaving 2 bases not matched to a gene. Per the germline V gene, CDR1 is KGHSH and CDR2 is LQKENI. The CDR3 spans 15 residues. CDR3 amino acids: CASSPPRGTQETQYF. Here the CDR3 DNA reads TGTGCCAGCTCACCACCCAGGGGGACCCAAGAGACCCAGTACTTC.

The J gene is TRBJ1-5, the V gene TRBV4-1; possibly TRBD1 for D (6 bases). Per germline, CDR1 MGHRA and CDR2 YSYEKL. Trimming left V 3 bases short and J 3 bases short, with 15 bases between. This CDR3 comprises 16 residues. CDR3 in amino acids: CASSHGQLPNNQPQHF. The DNA for the CDR3 is TGCGCCAGCAGCCACGGACAGTTGCCTAACAATCAGCCCCAGCATTTT.

The chain carries TRBV2 and TRBJ1-4; no definite D call. Deletions cut 7 bases from V and 11 bases from J, with 11 bases between. The CDR3 covers 11 residues. CDR1 is SNHLY and CDR2 is FYNNEI in the germline V gene. CDR3 protein: CASTLAVKLFF. DNA for the CDR3: TGTGCCAGCACGCTAGCAGTGAAACTGTTTTTT.

V and J are TRBV11-3 and TRBJ2-2, with D hard to call. From germline, CDR1 is SGHNT and CDR2 YENEEA. The CDR3 loop spans 16 amino acids. Trimming took 5 bases from V and 1 from J, leaving 14 bases between them. For the CDR3, the DNA is TGTGCCAGCAGCCGAACAACGCTGGTGAACACCGGGGAGCTGTTTTTT. Protein product: CASSRTTLVNTGELFF. Variable domain in full (rest from reference TRBV11-3 and TRBJ2-2): EAGVVQSPRYKIIEKKQPVAFWCNPISGHNTLYWYLQNLGQGPELLIRYENEEAVDDSQLPKDRFSAERLKGVDSTLKIQPAELGDSAVYLCASSRTTLVNTGELFFGEGSRLTVL.

The chain couples TRBV15 to TRBJ1-6; D possibly corresponds to TRBD1 (6 bases). Trimming pared 2 bases from V and 14 bases from J, leaving 16 bases between. Per the germline V gene, CDR1 is LNHNV and CDR2 is YYDKDF (reference sequence). The CDR3 length is 14 residues. The CDR3 is CATSRSGASGALHF. The CDR3 coding sequence is TGTGCCACCAGCAGATCAGGGGCGTCCGGAGCCCTCCACTTT. The complete variable domain, with remaining parts taken from reference TRBV15 and TRBJ1-6, reads DAMVIQNPRYQVTQFGKPVTLSCSQTLNHNVMYWYQQKSSQAPKLLFHYYDKDFNNEADTPDNFQSRRPNTSFCFLDIRSPGLGDTAMYLCATSRSGASGALHFGNGTRLTVT.